Below are 30 T cell receptor beta chains sequenced from a single sample in a study of blood T cell repertoires in COVID-19. Sequencing was performed with immunoSEQ multiplex PCR; in TCRdb, only in-frame clones are kept and a portion is missing. The sample records 240,000 or so clones, 85% to 90% being singletons. The sequencing input was PBMCs or T cells enriched from blood (not recorded which). The receptors here all came from a man aged 50 to 59 who had been exposed to COVID-19.

The genes are TRBV24-1 and TRBJ2-3; TRBD2 matches 9 bases. The CDR3 has 19 amino acids. V dropped 3 bases and J dropped 1; count of bases not matched to a gene: 13. The germline V gene has CDR1 KGHDR and CDR2 SFDVKD. CDR3 sequence reads: CATSDALAGTKEGTDTQYF. The CDR3 bases are TGTGCCACCAGTGATGCACTAGCGGGCACGAAGGAAGGCACAGATACGCAGTATTTT.

The J gene is TRBJ2-1, the V gene TRBV5-4; perhaps TRBD2 as D (6 bases). Germline CDR1 and CDR2: SGHNT and YYREEE (reference sequence). The ends were cut back, 4 bases at V and 1 base at J, with 9 bases in the middle. CDR3 length: 14 amino acids. The CDR3 DNA sequence: TGTGCCAGCAGCCCGGGAGTTTCCTACAATGAGCAGTTCTTC. It yields the protein CASSPGVSYNEQFF.

CDR3 residues: CASSSATNEKLFF. CDR3 DNA sequence: TGCGCCAGCAGCAGCGCTACTAATGAAAAACTGTTTTTT. V gene TRBV5-1 combines with J gene TRBJ1-4; no definite D call. The V gene lost 4 bases and the J gene lost 2 bases, with 6 bases spanning the gap. CDR1 is SGHRS and CDR2 is YFSETQ in the germline V gene. The CDR3 runs 13 residues.

The rearrangement links TRBV28 to TRBJ1-5, with 8 bases identical to TRBD1. After removal of 6 bases from V and 2 bases from J, the junction contained 6 bases not matched to a gene. The CDR3 is made up of 15 amino acids. From germline, CDR1 is MDHEN and CDR2 SYDVKM. This chain's CDR3 is CASSKDREGNQPQHF. In DNA, the CDR3 is TGTGCCAGCAGCAAGGACAGGGAAGGCAATCAGCCCCAGCATTTT. Complete variable domain (other parts from reference TRBV28 and TRBJ1-5): DVKVTQSSRYLVKRTGEKVFLECVQDMDHENMFWYRQDPGLGLRLIYFSYDVKMKEKGDIPEGYSVSREKKERFSLILESASTNQTSMYLCASSKDREGNQPQHFGDGTRLSIL.

The chain couples TRBV7-9 to TRBJ1-2; D ambiguous. This CDR3 has 15 residues. CDR1 and CDR2 from the germline V gene are SEHNR and FQNEAQ (reference sequence). Deletions cut 2 bases from V and 0 bases from J, with 10 bases between. In DNA form, the CDR3 reads TGTGCCAGCAGCTTATACGCGGATTCTAACTATGGCTACACCTTC. Its translation: CASSLYADSNYGYTF.

The rearrangement joins TRBV13 to TRBJ1-1; maybe TRBD1 (5 bases). The CDR3 runs to 14 residues. The germline V and J ends were trimmed by 3 bases and 3 bases, with 11 bases remaining between them. Per germline, CDR1 PRHDT and CDR2 FYEKMQ (reference sequence). The DNA of the CDR3 is TGTGCCAGCAGCTTTACCCCGGGGGACACTGAAGCTTTCTTT. Encoded protein: CASSFTPGDTEAFF.

The chain uses TRBV19 and TRBJ1-1; 11 positions agree with TRBD1. J lost 4 bases, V lost 4 bases, and 2 bases had no gene match. This CDR3 is built from 14 residues. Germline values: CDR1 LNHDA, CDR2 SQIVND (reference sequence). In nucleotides, the CDR3 is TGTGCCAGTAGTAGGGGGACAGGGGGCACTGAAGCTTTCTTT. It is translated as CASSRGTGGTEAFF.

The V and J genes are TRBV13 and TRBJ2-3; a weak D match, TRBD2 (6 bases). Germline V lookup: CDR1 PRHDT, CDR2 FYEKMQ (reference sequence). The CDR3 consists of 13 residues. V gave up 10 bases and J gave up 7 bases, with 18 bases separating them. The DNA of the CDR3 is TGTGCCACCCGGGCTGGGAGCGGGCATACGCAGTATTTT. Its translation: CATRAGSGHTQYF. Combining the CDR3 with reference TRBV13 and TRBJ2-3 gives the whole variable domain AAGVIQSPRHLIKEKRETATLKCYPIPRHDTVYWYQQGPGQDPQFLISFYEKMQSDKGSIPDRFSAQQFSDYHSELNMSSLELGDSALYFCATRAGSGHTQYFGPGTRLTVL.

V is TRBV5-1 and J is TRBJ2-3, with D unclear. V was trimmed by 3 bases and J by 1 base, leaving 12 bases between them. Germline V lookup: CDR1 SGHRS, CDR2 YFSETQ. The CDR3 length is 15 residues. The CDR3 DNA is TGCGCCAGCAGCTCTGATTCACTGCGCACAGATACGCAGTATTTT. Its translation: CASSSDSLRTDTQYF.

The V call is TRBV18, the J call TRBJ2-5; 8 bases map to TRBD2. The germline gives CDR1 KGHSH, CDR2 LQKENI. V lost 3 bases, J lost 3 bases, and 0 bases stayed unmatched. This CDR3 is 13 amino acids long. CDR3 bases: TGTGCCAGCTCACCGGGACTAGAAGAGACCCAGTACTTC. Its translation is CASSPGLEETQYF.

The J gene is TRBJ2-5, the V gene TRBV19; tentative D call: TRBD2 (5 bases). Germline CDR1 LNHDA, CDR2 SQIVND (reference sequence). V shed 7 bases and J shed 0 bases, with 15 bases lying between them. The CDR3 covers 15 residues. CDR3 sequence (DNA): TGTGCCAGTAAGAGGGCGCTCCAAGACCAAGAGACCCAGTACTTC. It yields the protein CASKRALQDQETQYF.

This sequence joins TRBV14 and TRBJ2-1; possible D gene TRBD2, 6 bases. The germline V gene encodes CDR1 SGHDN and CDR2 FVKESK. The CDR3 length is 16 residues. V lost 0 bases and J 3 bases, leaving 12 bases between the germline ends. The chain's CDR3 is CASSQDDGGVYNEQFF. The CDR3 bases are TGTGCCAGCAGCCAAGATGACGGGGGAGTCTACAATGAGCAGTTCTTC.

This rearrangement joins TRBV19 to TRBJ1-2, with a weak D call TRBD1 (5 bases). This CDR3 has 14 residues. V lost 1 base, J lost 8 bases, and 14 bases lay in between. Per the germline V gene, CDR1 is LNHDA and CDR2 is SQIVND (reference sequence). CDR3 in amino acids: CASSIARGAEGYTF. The CDR3, as DNA: TGTGCCAGTAGTATAGCGCGGGGCGCGGAGGGCTACACCTTC.

The gene calls are TRBV9 and TRBJ1-1; D ambiguous. This CDR3 has 13 residues. Trimming stripped 3 bases from V and 2 bases from J, with 8 bases between. CDR1 SGDLS and CDR2 YYNGEE come from the germline V gene. The CDR3 loop is CASSELRNTEAFF. In DNA form, the CDR3 reads TGTGCCAGCAGCGAACTCCGAAACACTGAAGCTTTCTTT.

Points on this clone: Different DNA sequences within this sample yield the same CDR3. The rearrangement joins TRBV5-1 to TRBJ1-4, with 7 bases fitting TRBD1. Germline assignment: CDR1 SGHRS and CDR2 YFSETQ. The trim removed 1 base at V and 3 bases at J, leaving 0 bases unmatched. The CDR3 spans 14 residues. CDR3: CASSLQGANEKLFF. The DNA of the CDR3 is TGCGCCAGCAGCTTGCAGGGGGCTAATGAAAAACTGTTTTTT.

This rearrangement joins TRBV7-8 to TRBJ1-2, with TRBD1 matching 8 bases. The trim removed 5 bases at V and 5 bases at J, leaving 7 bases unmatched. Germline values: CDR1 SGHVS, CDR2 FQNEAQ. The CDR3 has 14 residues. This chain's CDR3 is CASSQTDRVYGYTF. CDR3 bases: TGTGCCAGCAGCCAAACGGACAGGGTTTATGGCTACACCTTC.

This clone was picked up a small number of times. The chain couples TRBV9 to TRBJ1-1; possible D gene TRBD1, 5 bases. The CDR3 runs 17 residues. V was trimmed by 4 bases and J by 0 bases, leaving 19 bases between them. From germline, CDR1 is SGDLS and CDR2 YYNGEE. CDR3 coding DNA: TGTGCCAGCAGCCCCCCGGGGGGACCCCCCATGAACACTGAAGCTTTCTTT. Amino acids: CASSPPGGPPMNTEAFF.

The chain carries TRBV7-9 and TRBJ1-1; unclear D gene. Trimming took 1 base from V and 6 from J, leaving 12 bases between them. Germline lookup yields CDR1 SEHNR and CDR2 FQNEAQ (reference sequence). This CDR3 is built from 14 residues. The CDR3 is CASSLGGRLAEAFF. CDR3 bases: TGTGCCAGCAGCTTAGGTGGCAGGTTGGCTGAAGCTTTCTTT. The whole variable domain, filled in from reference TRBV7-9 and TRBJ1-1, reads DTGVSQNPRHKITKRGQNVTFRCDPISEHNRLYWYRQTLGQGPEFLTYFQNEAQLEKSRLLSDRFSAERPKGSFSTLEIQRTEQGDSAMYLCASSLGGRLAEAFFGQGTRLTVV.

The chain recombines TRBV7-3 with TRBJ2-1; the match to TRBD1 covers 9 bases. The CDR3 contains 15 residues. Germline V CDR1 and CDR2: SGHTA, FQGTGA. J gave up 4 bases and V 2 bases, and 3 bases lay outside the gene matches. Here the CDR3 DNA reads TGTGCCAGCAGCTTAGGGACAGGGCATTACAATGAGCAGTTCTTC. Translating gives CASSLGTGHYNEQFF.

The chain joins TRBV6-5 to TRBJ1-2; 7 bases fit TRBD1. CDR1 and CDR2 (germline): MNHEY, SVGAGI. The CDR3 consists of 14 residues. After removal of 1 base from V and 8 bases from J, the junction contained 7 bases not matched to a gene. CDR3 loop: CASSYFDRAEGYTF. The CDR3 DNA follows: TGTGCCAGCAGTTACTTTGACAGGGCAGAGGGCTACACCTTC.

The gene calls are TRBV27 and TRBJ2-1; 9 nucleotides match TRBD2. V lost 3 bases and J lost 10; bases outside the gene matches: 13. The CDR3 length is 16 residues. Germline loops: CDR1 MNHEY, CDR2 SMNVEV (reference sequence). CDR3 nucleotide sequence: TGTGCCAGCAGTTTGGGGCCGAGCGGGAGGCCTGAGGAGCAGTTCTTC. It translates to CASSLGPSGRPEEQFF.

The V and J genes are TRBV30 and TRBJ2-1, with TRBD2 as a possible D gene (6 bases). The CDR3 extends over 14 amino acids. Germline CDR1 and CDR2: GTSNPN and SVGIG (reference sequence). V lost 0 bases and J 9 bases, leaving 15 bases between the germline ends. In DNA, the CDR3 is TGTGCCTGGAGTGTACTTGGCGGGATTGGTGAGCAGTTCTTC. Translation: CAWSVLGGIGEQFF.

This chain uses TRBV21-1 with TRBJ2-1; TRBD2 reflects the table's D call only, with no check against the DNA. TRBV21-1 is a pseudogene segment. CDR3 size: 17 residues. The CDR3 here is CASSKAREPSDYNEQFF. The DNA for the CDR3 is TGTGCCAGCAGCAAAGCCCGAGAGCCGAGCGACTACAATGAGCAGTTCTTC.

J is TRBJ2-4 and V is TRBV28, with D possibly TRBD2 on 5 matching bases. The CDR3 loop spans 19 amino acids. Per the germline V gene, CDR1 is MDHEN and CDR2 is SYDVKM. Between the trimmed V and J ends, which lost 6 bases and 1 base, there was a span of 25 bases. The CDR3 bases are TGTGCCAGCAGCCCCCGGGGAGTCGGTACCTGGTTGGCCAAAAACATTCAGTACTTC. It codes for CASSPRGVGTWLAKNIQYF.

This clone was picked up one time. The chain recombines TRBV12-5 with TRBJ1-1; a possible D gene is TRBD1 (5 bases). The CDR3 runs 16 residues. Germline V gene sequence: CDR1 LGHNT, CDR2 FRNRAP. V was cut by 6 bases and J by 4 bases, with 21 bases left in between. This chain's CDR3 is CASGPSSLREGTEAFF. The CDR3 DNA reads as TGTGCTAGTGGCCCCTCGTCCCTCAGGGAGGGCACTGAAGCTTTCTTT.

CDR3 residues: CSVDRAYGYTF. DNA for the CDR3: TGCAGCGTGGACAGGGCCTATGGCTACACCTTC. The genes are TRBV29-1 and TRBJ1-2; TRBD1 matches 8 bases. J lost 4 bases, V lost 6 bases, and 1 base had no gene match. The CDR3 spans 11 residues. CDR1 is SQVTM, CDR2 ANQGSEA, per germline.

The V call is TRBV24-1, the J call TRBJ2-2; TRBD1 matches 8 bases. Germline V lookup: CDR1 KGHDR, CDR2 SFDVKD. The CDR3 runs to 19 residues. With V trimmed by 2 bases and J by 6 bases, 16 bases remained unmatched. CDR3 protein: CATSDYIIGQGGFSGELFF. Here the CDR3 DNA reads TGTGCCACCAGTGATTACATTATAGGACAGGGAGGTTTCTCCGGGGAGCTGTTTTTT.

This chain links TRBV2 with TRBJ1-5; D may be TRBD1 (5 bases). This CDR3 has 13 amino acids. Per the germline V gene, CDR1 is SNHLY and CDR2 is FYNNEI. V lost 6 bases to trimming and J lost 7 bases, with 13 bases between them. In DNA, the CDR3 is TGTGCCAGCAGAACAGGAACTTACCAGCCCCAGCATTTT. This encodes CASRTGTYQPQHF.

The rearrangement joins TRBV5-1 to TRBJ1-2; TRBD1 matches at 8 bases. Germline values: CDR1 SGHRS, CDR2 YFSETQ. CDR3 length equals 14 residues. V was clipped by 3 bases and J by 4 bases; unmatched bases: 5. The CDR3 DNA reads as TGCGCCAGCAGCTCCGGGACAGGTCCCTATGGCTACACCTTC. This encodes CASSSGTGPYGYTF. Supplemented by reference TRBV5-1 and TRBJ1-2, the full variable domain reads KAGVTQTPRYLIKTRGQQVTLSCSPISGHRSVSWYQQTPGQGLQFLFEYFSETQRNKGNFPGRFSGRQFSNSRSEMNVSTLELGDSALYLCASSSGTGPYGYTFGSGTRLTVV.

J is TRBJ2-2 and V is TRBV5-6, with a tentative D call TRBD2 (5 bases). The CDR3 runs 15 residues. The V and J ends lost 0 bases and 1 base respectively, with 7 bases between them. Germline V gives CDR1 SGHDT, CDR2 YYEEEE. Written as DNA, the CDR3 is TGTGCCAGCAGCTTGGTGGGAGAGAACACCGGGGAGCTGTTTTTT. Its protein product is CASSLVGENTGELFF. Full variable domain (outside the CDR3, taken from reference TRBV5-6 and TRBJ2-2): DAGVTQSPTHLIKTRGQQVTLRCSPKSGHDTVSWYQQALGQGPQFIFQYYEEEERQRGNFPDRFSGHQFPNYSSELNVNALLLGDSALYLCASSLVGENTGELFFGEGSRLTVL.